This record concerns one TCR beta chain sequence. Antigen: not known. This entry is derived from a study of T cells in localized non-small cell lung cancer. Study observations and caveats: Turning up in adjacent lung were a median approximately 58 of the top 100 tumor clones. Uninvolved adjacent lung had higher T cell clonality than tumor and all other tissues.

In germline, CDR1 is KGHSH, CDR2 LQKENI. The CDR3 loop spans 15 amino acids. Trimming took off 1 base at V and 2 bases at J, with 11 bases between the two ends. Using immunoSEQ multiplex PCR, the repertoire was profiled, and TCRdb retains in-frame clones only, with some absent. This table holds about 24,000 clones, around 82% found once. This TCR was recovered from a man aged 40 to 69 with stage II lung adenocarcinoma. The V gene is TRBV18, the J gene TRBJ1-1; tentatively, D is TRBD1 (5 bases). The material was PBMCs, obtained before any cancer treatment. The CDR3 DNA reads TGTGCCAGCTCACCACTTCCACAGGTCAACACTGAAGCTTTCTTT. Its protein is CASSPLPQVNTEAFF.